This entry describes one T cell receptor (beta chain). This clonotype was detected only a few times. Its antigen target is currently unknown. No base quality information exists; no much larger clone differs at one position. Libraries were made using 5' RACE. The instrument given in TCRdb is NextSeq 500. Unique molecular identifiers were attached to individual cDNA molecules in the TCR library protocol so that sequencing error and PCR bias could be corrected. Both TCR alpha and beta chains were sequenced, and tight co-correlation was observed between alpha and beta sequence abundances in each sample. Under the source paper's analysis protocol: V gene, J gene and CDR3 annotation of TCR sequences was performed with Decombinator V4. Expanded TCRs were defined as changing significantly between any two time points under a Poisson model with p below 0.0001. Abundances of TCRs were expressed as counts per million after normalisation to the total number of TCRs sequenced in each sample. TRAV1-2 paired with TRAJ12, TRAJ20 or TRAJ33 defined MAIT TCRs, while TRAV10 paired with TRAJ18 defined iNKT TCRs. VDJdb, accessed on 1 November 2021, was searched for TCRs annotated for CMV, EBV and SARS-CoV-2, and TCRs annotated for more than one antigen were excluded. Clones were called with MiXCR by TCRdb after fastp trimmed the public reads at Q25, and only in-frame beta chains were retained. Rows are unified per CDR3 protein, each entry keeping the most common DNA and genes. TCRdb's processing, not the study's, gives the V and J calls here. This sample gives roughly 100,000 distinct CDR3 sequences in total; roughly 13% of them show up just once. Roughly 6.3% of the sample is held by the ten biggest clonotypes.

The V and J ends are trimmed by 1 base and 2 bases, leaving 5 bases between them. Counted from cysteine to phenylalanine, this CDR3 has 13 amino acids. Kept here is only the CDR3 DNA, which spans 39 bases and is read in frame from base 1. Looking up the germline V gene yields CDR1 LGHNA and CDR2 YNFKEQ. A case-control design nested within a healthcare worker cohort in London, UK, was used, with weekly nasopharyngeal swab PCR tests and blood sampling performed. Between 23 and 31 March 2020, the week of the UK lockdown, healthcare workers were enrolled and then followed up weekly for as long as 16 weeks. The entry originates in a study of early T cells in non-severe SARS-CoV-2 infection (dated by TCRdb to the early 2020s). For context, the study as a whole: Because TCR sequencing was done on bulk RNA from unsorted whole blood, the alpha and beta chains could not be paired.

Overall results and qualifications from the work: VDJdb matching was skewed toward anti-spike CD8 responses, so virus-specific expansions were likely underestimated and private and CD4 specificities were missed.

This clonotype originated in an adult who was a healthcare worker with PCR-confirmed SARS-CoV-2 infection or an uninfected control (not recorded which). Rearrangement joined TRBV4-2 to TRBJ1-1, with an unclear D gene assignment. The specimen was whole blood. This receptor has the CDR3 CASSQVLNTEAFF. The DNA sequence reads TGTGCCAGCAGCCAAGTTTTAAACACTGAAGCTTTCTTT.